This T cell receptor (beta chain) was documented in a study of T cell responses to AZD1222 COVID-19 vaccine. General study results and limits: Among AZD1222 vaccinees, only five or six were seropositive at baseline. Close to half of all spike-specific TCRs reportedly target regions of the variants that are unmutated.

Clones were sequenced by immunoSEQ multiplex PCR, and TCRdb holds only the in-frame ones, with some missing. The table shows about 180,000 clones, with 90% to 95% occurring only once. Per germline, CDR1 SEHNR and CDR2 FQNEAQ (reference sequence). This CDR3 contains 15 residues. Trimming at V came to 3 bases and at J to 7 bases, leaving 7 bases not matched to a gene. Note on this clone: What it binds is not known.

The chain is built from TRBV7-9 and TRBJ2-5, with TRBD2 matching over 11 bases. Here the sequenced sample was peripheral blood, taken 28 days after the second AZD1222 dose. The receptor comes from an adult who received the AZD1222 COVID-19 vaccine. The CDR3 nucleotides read TGTGCCAGCAGCTTCTTGACTAGCGGGGAAGGGACCCAGTACTTC. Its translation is CASSFLTSGEGTQYF.